Presented here are 17 T cell receptor beta chains from one specimen sequenced in a study of blood T cell repertoires in COVID-19. Clones were read by immunoSEQ multiplex PCR, and TCRdb kept only the in-frame ones, dropping some. Of 65,000 to 85,000 clones in the sample, 65% to 85% were seen once. The specimen sequenced was peripheral blood. The receptors were gathered from a man aged 50 or older with active COVID-19.

The chain carries TRBV7-2 and TRBJ1-2; D uncertain. CDR1 is SGHTA and CDR2 is FQGNSA in the germline V gene. The CDR3 consists of 13 residues. Deletions cut 2 bases from V and 2 bases from J, with 6 bases between. Here the CDR3 reads CASSLQQNYGYTF. CDR3 in DNA: TGTGCCAGCAGCTTACAACAGAACTATGGCTACACCTTC.

This chain uses TRBV29-1 with TRBJ1-2; the match to TRBD1 covers 7 bases. V trimming: 6 bases; J trimming: 4 bases; junction bases outside the gene matches: 8. Germline V CDR1 and CDR2: SQVTM, ANQGSEA. The CDR3 has 13 amino acids. CDR3 protein: CSVTTGSGYGYTF. The CDR3 nucleotides read TGCAGCGTGACGACAGGGTCAGGCTATGGCTACACCTTC.

The rearrangement links TRBV18 to TRBJ2-1; 10 bases are a match to TRBD1. The CDR3 is made up of 16 amino acids. After removal of 2 bases from V and 6 bases from J, the junction contained 7 bases not matched to a gene. Germline V lookup: CDR1 KGHSH, CDR2 LQKENI. The CDR3 sequence is CASSPMRQGAGNEQFF. As DNA, the CDR3 is TGTGCCAGCTCACCAATGAGACAGGGGGCCGGCAATGAGCAGTTCTTC.

V is TRBV28 and J is TRBJ1-6, with 10 bases aligning to TRBD1. The CDR3 sequence is 16 residues long. The ends lost 5 bases at V and 9 bases at J; junction bases unmatched: 10. Looked up from germline, CDR1 is MDHEN and CDR2 is SYDVKM. The CDR3 is CASSPSTGGFFSPLHF. In DNA form, the CDR3 reads TGTGCCAGCAGTCCCTCGACAGGGGGCTTCTTTTCACCCCTCCACTTT.

The chain has TRBV6-5 and TRBJ2-4, with 7 bases fitting TRBD1. CDR1 MNHEY and CDR2 SVGAGI come from the germline V gene. The CDR3 is 15 residues long. Unmatched junction bases numbered 7, after V lost 0 bases and J lost 8 bases. The CDR3 DNA follows: TGTGCCAGCAGTTACTCGTATAACAGGGGTGACATTCAGTACTTC. Its translation: CASSYSYNRGDIQYF.

The chain combines TRBV28 with TRBJ1-2; tentative D call: TRBD1 (6 bases). Germline values: CDR1 MDHEN, CDR2 SYDVKM. The V end was cut by 2 bases, the J end by 4 bases, with 14 bases between. This CDR3 is built from 15 residues. The CDR3 here is CASSLKDRPFYGYTF. The DNA for the CDR3 is TGTGCCAGCAGTTTAAAGGACAGACCCTTCTATGGCTACACCTTC.

This clone has only a few counts. For the CDR3, the DNA is TGTGCCAGCAGCTTGGATCCGGGTGCAGATACGCAGTATTTT. Translated, it gives CASSLDPGADTQYF. The chain carries TRBV5-4 and TRBJ2-3; D not resolved. V lost 0 bases, J lost 4 bases, and 9 bases lay in between. Germline loops: CDR1 SGHNT, CDR2 YYREEE (reference sequence). There are 14 residues in the CDR3.

The genes are TRBV5-1 and TRBJ2-7; D is perhaps TRBD2 (6 bases). The CDR3 has 14 amino acids. V lost 7 bases and J lost 2, with 16 bases in between. Germline V CDR1 and CDR2: SGHRS, YFSETQ. The CDR3 region is CASGEAGSPYEQYF. Written as DNA, the CDR3 is TGCGCCAGCGGCGAGGCGGGGAGCCCCTACGAGCAGTACTTC.

This clone was seen a handful of times. V gene TRBV2 combines with J gene TRBJ1-1; 9 nucleotides align to TRBD1. CDR3 size: 14 residues. V trimming: 6 bases; J trimming: 1 base; junction bases outside the gene matches: 3. Germline V gene sequence: CDR1 SNHLY, CDR2 FYNNEI. The CDR3: CASRDRGRNTEAFF. CDR3 coding DNA: TGTGCCAGCAGAGACAGGGGGAGGAACACTGAAGCTTTCTTT. Variable domain in full (rest from reference TRBV2 and TRBJ1-1): EPEVTQTPSHQVTQMGQEVILRCVPISNHLYFYWYRQILGQKVEFLVSFYNNEISEKSEIFDDQFSVERPDGSNFTLKIRSTKLEDSAMYFCASRDRGRNTEAFFGQGTRLTVV.

This rearrangement joins TRBV30 to TRBJ1-1, with D hard to call. Germline V lookup: CDR1 GTSNPN, CDR2 SVGIG (reference sequence). Between the trimmed V and J ends, which lost 4 bases and 4 bases, there was a span of 10 bases. The CDR3 contains 12 residues. Here the CDR3 reads CAWITPGTEAFF. For the CDR3, the DNA is TGTGCCTGGATAACCCCCGGCACTGAAGCTTTCTTT.

The chain couples TRBV3-1 (or the pseudogene TRBV3-2) to TRBJ2-7; the D gene is possibly TRBD2 (6 bases). Germline V lookup: CDR1 LGHDT, CDR2 YNNKEL (reference sequence). The CDR3 runs 14 residues. Trimming cost V 4 bases and J 1 base, with 11 bases left between them. In DNA, the CDR3 is TGTGCCAGCAGCCTGGGACTCGATTCCTACGAGCAGTACTTC. Translated: CASSLGLDSYEQYF.

V and J are TRBV15 and TRBJ2-1; TRBD2 might be the D (6 bases). The CDR3 totals 18 residues. V shed 0 bases and J shed 5 bases, with 20 bases lying between them. The V gene's germline CDR1 is LNHNV and CDR2 YYDKDF (reference sequence). The CDR3 DNA is TGTGCCACCAGCAGAGATGAGGGGTCCTGGGGGGTCCACAATGAGCAGTTCTTC. Translation: CATSRDEGSWGVHNEQFF.

The V and J genes are TRBV7-2 and TRBJ2-1; 11 nucleotides match TRBD2. Germline CDR1 reads SGHTA; CDR2 reads FQGNSA. Trimming at V came to 5 bases and at J to 3 bases, leaving 3 bases not matched to a gene. The CDR3 loop spans 15 amino acids. The CDR3 DNA reads TGTGCCAGCAGCCAAACTAGCGGGAGCTACAATGAGCAGTTCTTC. It codes for CASSQTSGSYNEQFF.

The genes are TRBV19 and TRBJ1-5, with D possibly being TRBD1 (6 bases). Germline V gene lookup returns CDR1 LNHDA and CDR2 SQIVND (reference sequence). V shed 6 bases and J shed 0 bases, with 9 bases lying between them. The CDR3 is 14 amino acids. The CDR3 nucleotides read TGTGCCAGTAGAAGGACAGTTAGCAATCAGCCCCAGCATTTT. Its protein product is CASRRTVSNQPQHF. Full variable domain (missing parts from reference TRBV19 and TRBJ1-5): DGGITQSPKYLFRKEGQNVTLSCEQNLNHDAMYWYRQDPGQGLRLIYYSQIVNDFQKGDIAEGYSVSREKKESFPLTVTSAQKNPTAFYLCASRRTVSNQPQHFGDGTRLSIL.

The chain carries TRBV5-5 and TRBJ1-1; tentatively, D is TRBD1 (5 bases). Trimming removed 2 bases from V and 1 base from J, with 12 bases in between. CDR3 length: 15 residues. CDR1 and CDR2 (germline): SGHKS, YYEKEE (reference sequence). The CDR3 nucleotides are TGTGCCAGCAGCTTTGGAGGGCAGGGGAACACTGAAGCTTTCTTT. Translated, it gives CASSFGGQGNTEAFF.

The V gene is TRBV28, the J gene TRBJ1-1, with D unclear. The germline V and J ends were trimmed by 4 bases and 4 bases, with 13 bases remaining between them. Germline CDR1 and CDR2: MDHEN and SYDVKM. The CDR3 is 14 amino acids. The CDR3 sequence is CASSSTPESTEAFF. DNA of the CDR3: TGTGCCAGCAGTTCCACCCCTGAGAGCACTGAAGCTTTCTTT.

The chain is built from TRBV24-1 and TRBJ1-5; TRBD1 aligns across 8 bases. Germline V gives CDR1 KGHDR, CDR2 SFDVKD. The CDR3 covers 14 residues. Trimming removed 7 bases from V and 2 bases from J; junction bases left unmatched: 3. In DNA, the CDR3 is TGTGCCACCAGCAAGACAGGGGGCAATCAGCCCCAGCATTTT. Protein product: CATSKTGGNQPQHF.